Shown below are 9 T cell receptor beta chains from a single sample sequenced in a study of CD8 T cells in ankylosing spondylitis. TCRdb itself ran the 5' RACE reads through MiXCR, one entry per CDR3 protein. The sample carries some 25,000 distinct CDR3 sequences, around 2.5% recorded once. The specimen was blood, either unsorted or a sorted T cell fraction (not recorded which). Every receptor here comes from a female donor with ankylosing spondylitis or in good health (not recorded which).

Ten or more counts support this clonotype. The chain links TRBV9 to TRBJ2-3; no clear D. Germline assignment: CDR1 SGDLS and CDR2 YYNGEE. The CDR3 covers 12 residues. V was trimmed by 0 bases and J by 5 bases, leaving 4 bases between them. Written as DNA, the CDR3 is TGTGCCAGCAGCGTAGAGAGAGATACGCAGTATTTT. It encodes CASSVERDTQYF.

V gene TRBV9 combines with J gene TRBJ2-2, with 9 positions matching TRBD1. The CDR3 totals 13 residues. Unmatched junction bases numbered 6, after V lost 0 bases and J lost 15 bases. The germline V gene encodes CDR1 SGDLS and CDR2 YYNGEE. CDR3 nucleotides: TGTGCCAGCAGCGTAGACAGGGGGCCAGTGATGTTTTTT. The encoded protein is CASSVDRGPVMFF.

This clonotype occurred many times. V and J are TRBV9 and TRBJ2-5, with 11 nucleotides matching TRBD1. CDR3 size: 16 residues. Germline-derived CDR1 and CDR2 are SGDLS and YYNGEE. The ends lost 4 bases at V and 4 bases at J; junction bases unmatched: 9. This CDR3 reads CASSTGGTGGGETQYF. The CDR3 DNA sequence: TGTGCCAGCAGCACGGGAGGGACAGGGGGTGGAGAGACCCAGTACTTC.

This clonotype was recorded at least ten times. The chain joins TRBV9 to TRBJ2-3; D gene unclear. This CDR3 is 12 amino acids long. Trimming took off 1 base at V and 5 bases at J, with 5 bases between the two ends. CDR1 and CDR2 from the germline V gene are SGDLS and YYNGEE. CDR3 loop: CASSVWGDTQYF. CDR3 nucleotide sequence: TGTGCCAGCAGCGTATGGGGAGATACGCAGTATTTT. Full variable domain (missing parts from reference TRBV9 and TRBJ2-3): DSGVTQTPKHLITATGQRVTLRCSPRSGDLSVYWYQQSLDQGLQFLIQYYNGEERAKGNILERFSAQQFPDLHSELNLSSLELGDSALYFCASSVWGDTQYFGPGTRLTVL.

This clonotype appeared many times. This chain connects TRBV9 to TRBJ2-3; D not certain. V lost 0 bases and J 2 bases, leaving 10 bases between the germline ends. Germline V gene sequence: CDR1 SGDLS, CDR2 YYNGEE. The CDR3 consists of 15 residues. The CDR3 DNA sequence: TGTGCCAGCAGCGTAGCGAGGCTACCCACAGATACGCAGTATTTT. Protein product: CASSVARLPTDTQYF.

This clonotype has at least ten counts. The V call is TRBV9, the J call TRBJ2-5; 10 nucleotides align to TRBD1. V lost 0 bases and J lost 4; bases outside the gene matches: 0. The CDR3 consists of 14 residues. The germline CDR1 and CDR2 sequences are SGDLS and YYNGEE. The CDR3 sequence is CASSVGDRGETQYF. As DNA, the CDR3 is TGTGCCAGCAGCGTAGGGGACAGGGGAGAGACCCAGTACTTC.

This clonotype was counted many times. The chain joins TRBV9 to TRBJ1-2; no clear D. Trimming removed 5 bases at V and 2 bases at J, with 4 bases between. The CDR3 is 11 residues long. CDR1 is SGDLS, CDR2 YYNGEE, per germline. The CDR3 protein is CASRTNYGYTF. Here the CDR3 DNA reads TGTGCCAGCAGAACCAACTATGGCTACACCTTC.

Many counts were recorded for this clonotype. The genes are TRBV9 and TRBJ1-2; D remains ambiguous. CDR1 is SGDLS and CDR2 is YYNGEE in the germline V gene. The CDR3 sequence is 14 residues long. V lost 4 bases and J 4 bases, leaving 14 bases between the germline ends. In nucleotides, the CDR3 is TGTGCCAGCAGCCCGGGGTTGGGAATCTATGGCTACACCTTC. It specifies CASSPGLGIYGYTF.

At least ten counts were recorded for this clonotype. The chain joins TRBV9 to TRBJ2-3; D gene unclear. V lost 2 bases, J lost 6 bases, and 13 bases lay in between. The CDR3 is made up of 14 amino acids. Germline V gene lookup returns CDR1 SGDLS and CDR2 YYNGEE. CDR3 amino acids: CASSVAPHGDTQYF. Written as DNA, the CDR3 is TGTGCCAGCAGCGTCGCCCCTCATGGCGATACGCAGTATTTT.